These 12 T cell receptor beta chains were all obtained from the same sample, sequenced in a study of neurological immune-mediated disorders. One entry per CDR3 protein results from TCRdb running MiXCR on the 5' RACE reads. The sample shows roughly 60,000 distinct CDR3 sequences, around 2.3% of them seen only once. Sequencing used PBMCs. Receptors were obtained from a man aged 50 or older with multiple sclerosis.

This rearrangement joins TRBV9 to TRBJ2-3, with TRBD1 matching 8 bases. The trim removed 3 bases at V and 4 bases at J, leaving 7 bases unmatched. CDR3 length equals 15 residues. Per germline, CDR1 SGDLS and CDR2 YYNGEE. This CDR3 is CASSAFGQGPDTQYF. The CDR3, as DNA: TGTGCCAGCAGCGCATTCGGACAGGGCCCAGATACGCAGTATTTT.

This clonotype has at least ten counts. V gene TRBV5-5 combines with J gene TRBJ2-1, with 9 bases aligning to TRBD1. Germline V gene sequence: CDR1 SGHKS, CDR2 YYEKEE (reference sequence). Trimming removed 3 bases from V and 1 base from J; junction bases left unmatched: 11. This CDR3 is built from 18 residues. The CDR3 nucleotides read TGTGCCAGCAGCTCACTCTTCCGGGACAGGGTATCCTACAATGAGCAGTTCTTC. This sequence encodes CASSSLFRDRVSYNEQFF. The full variable domain, completed using reference TRBV5-5 and TRBJ2-1, is DAGVTQSPTHLIKTRGQQVTLRCSPISGHKSVSWYQQVLGQGPQFIFQYYEKEERGRGNFPDRFSARQFPNYSSELNVNALLLGDSALYLCASSSLFRDRVSYNEQFFGPGTRLTVL.

This clonotype has ten or more counts. The V call is TRBV5-1, the J call TRBJ2-2, with TRBD1 matching over 9 bases. CDR3 length equals 15 residues. V gave up 5 bases and J gave up 4 bases; unmatched junction bases: 6. Germline values: CDR1 SGHRS, CDR2 YFSETQ. The CDR3 coding sequence is TGCGCCAGCAGTTCGGGACAGGGAGGCACCGGGGAGCTGTTTTTT. This encodes CASSSGQGGTGELFF. Full variable domain (rest looked up from reference TRBV5-1 and TRBJ2-2): KAGVTQTPRYLIKTRGQQVTLSCSPISGHRSVSWYQQTPGQGLQFLFEYFSETQRNKGNFPGRFSGRQFSNSRSEMNVSTLELGDSALYLCASSSGQGGTGELFFGEGSRLTVL.

At least ten counts were recorded for this clonotype. This rearrangement joins TRBV5-1 to TRBJ2-7, with 10 bases identical to TRBD2. The germline V gene encodes CDR1 SGHRS and CDR2 YFSETQ. The CDR3 consists of 14 residues. After removal of 4 bases from V and 3 bases from J, the junction contained 4 bases not matched to a gene. DNA for the CDR3: TGCGCCAGCAGCGGAGCGGGGGGGAACTACGAGCAGTACTTC. Translation: CASSGAGGNYEQYF.

As for this clonotype: This may come from a read error, since a much larger clone is one base off. The chain recombines TRBV4-1 with TRBJ2-2, with D perhaps matching TRBD2 (5 bases). Germline V gene data show CDR1 as MGHRA and CDR2 as YSYEKL. The CDR3 has 14 amino acids. V was pared by 4 bases and J by 6 bases, with 12 bases between. This CDR3 is CASSPGKGAGELFF. The CDR3 coding sequence is TGCGCCAGCAGCCCGGGAAAGGGCGCCGGGGAGCTGTTTTTT.

This clonotype was counted at least ten times. The V gene is TRBV5-1, the J gene TRBJ2-7, with 7 bases lining up with TRBD2. After removal of 4 bases from V and 4 bases from J, the junction contained 8 bases not matched to a gene. Germline CDR1 and CDR2: SGHRS and YFSETQ. The CDR3 has 14 residues. This chain's CDR3 is CASSLDQRGYEQYF. DNA for the CDR3: TGCGCCAGCAGCCTGGATCAGCGGGGATACGAGCAGTACTTC. Combining the CDR3 with reference TRBV5-1 and TRBJ2-7 gives the whole variable domain KAGVTQTPRYLIKTRGQQVTLSCSPISGHRSVSWYQQTPGQGLQFLFEYFSETQRNKGNFPGRFSGRQFSNSRSEMNVSTLELGDSALYLCASSLDQRGYEQYFGPGTRLTVT.

This clonotype was counted many times. The chain couples TRBV15 to TRBJ2-5; 10 bases fit TRBD2. This CDR3 spans 16 amino acids. Germline loops: CDR1 LNHNV, CDR2 YYDKDF (reference sequence). The V segment lost 0 bases and the J segment 2 bases; nucleotides outside the gene matches: 3. The CDR3 DNA reads TGTGCCACCAGCAGAGATCCAGCGGGGGGGCAAGAGACCCAGTACTTC. It translates to CATSRDPAGGQETQYF.

For this clonotype: It may be a read error: a sequence one base away is much more abundant. The chain links TRBV5-5 to TRBJ1-2; 8 nucleotides line up with TRBD1. CDR3 size: 13 residues. The germline CDR1 and CDR2 sequences are SGHKS and YYEKEE (reference sequence). CDR3 loop: CASSDRGNYDYTF. Written as DNA, the CDR3 is TGTGCCAGCAGCGACAGGGGTAACTATGACTACACCTTC. The full variable domain, rest sourced from reference TRBV5-5 and TRBJ1-2, is DAGVTQSPTHLIKTRGQQVTLRCSPISGHKSVSWYQQVLGQGPQFIFQYYEKEERGRGNFPDRFSARQFPNYSSELNVNALLLGDSALYLCASSDRGNYDYTFGSGTRLTVV.

This clonotype was detected many times. The chain is built from TRBV20-1 and TRBJ1-2; D not resolved. This CDR3 has 12 residues. Germline V gene lookup returns CDR1 DFQATT and CDR2 SNEGSKA (reference sequence). The germline V and J ends were trimmed by 3 bases and 7 bases, with 12 bases remaining between them. The CDR3 spells CSASVGFSGYTF. CDR3 sequence (DNA): TGCAGTGCTAGCGTAGGGTTCAGTGGCTACACCTTC.

This clonotype appeared many times. The chain links TRBV20-1 to TRBJ2-5; 7 bases line up with TRBD1. The CDR3 has 12 residues. J lost 4 bases, V lost 7 bases, and 6 bases had no gene match. CDR1 is DFQATT and CDR2 is SNEGSKA in the germline V gene (reference sequence). CDR3 sequence (DNA): TGCAGTGGCACACAGGGGCGAGAGACCCAGTACTTC. Its translation is CSGTQGRETQYF.

This clonotype was seen at least ten times. The chain combines TRBV15 with TRBJ1-5, with 7 bases lining up with TRBD1. V dropped 0 bases and J dropped 3; count of bases not matched to a gene: 2. The CDR3 contains 15 residues. Germline CDR1 is LNHNV and CDR2 is YYDKDF (reference sequence). The CDR3 DNA reads as TGTGCCACCAGCAGAGATACAGGGGCCAATCAGCCCCAGCATTTT. It encodes CATSRDTGANQPQHF.

At least ten counts were recorded for this clonotype. The chain joins TRBV7-9 to TRBJ2-1; 11 positions match TRBD2. V was clipped by 6 bases and J by 8 bases; unmatched bases: 9. This CDR3 region has 15 residues. Looked up from germline, CDR1 is SEHNR and CDR2 is FQNEAQ (reference sequence). The CDR3 sequence: CASSRNSGGADEQFF. For the CDR3, the DNA is TGTGCCAGCAGTAGAAATAGCGGGGGGGCCGATGAGCAGTTCTTC.